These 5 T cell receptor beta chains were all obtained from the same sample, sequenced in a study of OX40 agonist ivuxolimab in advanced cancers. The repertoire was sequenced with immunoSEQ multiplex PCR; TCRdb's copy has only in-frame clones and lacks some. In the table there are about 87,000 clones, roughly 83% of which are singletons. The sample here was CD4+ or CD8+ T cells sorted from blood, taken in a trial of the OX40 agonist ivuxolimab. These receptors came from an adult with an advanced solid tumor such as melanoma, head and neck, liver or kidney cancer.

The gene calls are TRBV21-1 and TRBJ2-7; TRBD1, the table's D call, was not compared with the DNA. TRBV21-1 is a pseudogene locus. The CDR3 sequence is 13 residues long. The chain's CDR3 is CASSPRSAYEQYF. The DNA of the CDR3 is TGTGCCAGCAGCCCCAGATCCGCCTACGAGCAGTACTTC.

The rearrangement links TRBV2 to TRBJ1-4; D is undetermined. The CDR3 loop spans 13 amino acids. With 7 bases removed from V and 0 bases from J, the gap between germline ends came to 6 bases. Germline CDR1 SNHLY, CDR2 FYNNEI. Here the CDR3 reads CASMTTTNEKLFF. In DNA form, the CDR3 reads TGTGCCAGCATGACAACAACTAATGAAAAACTGTTTTTT.

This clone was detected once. The CDR3 sequence is CASSFPGTGELFF. The CDR3 DNA follows: TGTGCCAGCAGCTTCCCAGGGACCGGGGAGCTGTTTTTT. The chain links TRBV11-2 to TRBJ2-2; the D gene is possibly TRBD1 (5 bases). From germline, CDR1 is SGHAT and CDR2 FQNNGV. This CDR3 comprises 13 residues. V dropped 3 bases and J dropped 5 bases, with 7 bases sitting between them.

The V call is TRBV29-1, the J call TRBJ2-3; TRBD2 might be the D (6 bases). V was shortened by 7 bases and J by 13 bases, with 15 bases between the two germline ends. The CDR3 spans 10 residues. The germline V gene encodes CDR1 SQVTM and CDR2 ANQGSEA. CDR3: CSAWREREYF. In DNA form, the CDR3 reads TGCAGCGCCTGGAGGGAGCGGGAGTATTTT.

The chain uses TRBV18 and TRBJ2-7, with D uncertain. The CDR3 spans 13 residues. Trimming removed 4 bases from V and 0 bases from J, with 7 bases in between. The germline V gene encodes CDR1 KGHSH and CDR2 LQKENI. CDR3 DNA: TGTGCCAGCTCACGTTCAGACTCCTACGAGCAGTACTTC. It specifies CASSRSDSYEQYF. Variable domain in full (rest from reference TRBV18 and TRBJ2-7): NAGVMQNPRHLVRRRGQEARLRCSPMKGHSHVYWYRQLPEEGLKFMVYLQKENIIDESGMPKERFSAEFPKEGPSILRIQQVVRGDSAAYFCASSRSDSYEQYFGPGTRLTVT.